These T cell receptor beta chains were read from a single sample in a study of cytomegalovirus exposure and HLA in healthy donors. Some clones are missing from TCRdb's copy, which holds only in-frame ones; the method was immunoSEQ multiplex PCR. The table includes approximately 75,000 clones, around 80% detected once. The specimen sequenced was PBMCs. The origin of the receptors is a male donor in good health and CMV-seronegative. The CDR3 runs from the conserved cysteine through the conserved F or W. D genes are given only for firm matches. Only some rows state a clone size, as once, few, many or a class for expanded clones.

D: TRBD1; V: TRBV2; size: NA; J: TRBJ1-6; DNA: TGTGCCAGCAGTTCGGGACAGGGAATTTCACCCCTCCACTTT; CDR3: CASSSGQGISPLHF
D: TRBD1; V: TRBV19; size: once; J: TRBJ2-1; DNA: TGTGCCAGTAGCAAAGCCTGGACCCCTGGACAGGGGAATGAGCAGTTCTTC; CDR3: CASSKAWTPGQGNEQFF
D: TRBD1; V: TRBV28; size: NA; J: TRBJ2-7; DNA: TGTGCCAGCAGTCCGCCCAGGGGGCAATACTCCTACGAGCAGTACTTC; CDR3: CASSPPRGQYSYEQYF
D: NA; V: TRBV25-1; size: NA; J: TRBJ1-1; DNA: TGTGCCAGCAGTGCTCGGGGGGTGGTGTTCACTGAAGCTTTCTTT; CDR3: CASSARGVVFTEAFF
D: NA; V: TRBV6-5; size: NA; J: TRBJ2-1; DNA: TGTGCCAGCAGTTACTCGTCCCTCAATGAGCAGTTCTTC; CDR3: CASSYSSLNEQFF
D: NA; V: TRBV5-6; size: few; J: TRBJ1-1; DNA: TGTGCCAGCAGCCCCCTGGACAGCTACACTGAAGCTTTCTTT; CDR3: CASSPLDSYTEAFF
D: NA; V: TRBV7-9; size: NA; J: TRBJ1-3; DNA: TGTGCCAGCAGCTTAGGATCGACAAAATCAGGAAACACCATATATTTT; CDR3: CASSLGSTKSGNTIYF
D: TRBD1; V: TRBV11-3; size: NA; J: TRBJ2-2; DNA: TGTGCCAGCAGCCCCAGGGGGAGCACCGGGGAGCTGTTTTTT; CDR3: CASSPRGSTGELFF
D: NA; V: TRBV5-1; size: NA; J: TRBJ2-3; DNA: TGCGCCAGCAGCTTGGACAGGATTACAGATACGCAGTATTTT; CDR3: CASSLDRITDTQYF
D: TRBD2; V: TRBV7-9; size: NA; J: TRBJ2-5; DNA: TGTGCCAGCAGCTCCTTCCGACTAGCGGGAAGGAAAGAGCAAGAGACCCAGTACTTC; CDR3: CASSSFRLAGRKEQETQYF
D: NA; V: TRBV6-6; size: NA; J: TRBJ1-6; DNA: TGTGCCAGCAGTACAGATAATTCACCCCTCCACTTT; CDR3: CASSTDNSPLHF
D: TRBD1; V: TRBV19; size: NA; J: TRBJ2-4; DNA: TGTGCCAGTCGTCCGGGGCCGGGACAGTTAGCCAAAAACATTCAGTACTTC; CDR3: CASRPGPGQLAKNIQYF
D: NA; V: TRBV5-1; size: NA; J: TRBJ2-7; DNA: TGCGCCAGCAGCTTGCACCGAACTTACGAGCAGTACTTC; CDR3: CASSLHRTYEQYF
D: NA; V: TRBV28; size: NA; J: TRBJ2-5; DNA: TGTGCCAGCAGTTTAGATGACAACCAAGAGACCCAGTACTTC; CDR3: CASSLDDNQETQYF
D: TRBD1; V: TRBV5-6; size: once; J: TRBJ2-1; DNA: TGTGCCAGCAGCTTGGAACAGGGGAGCTACAATGAGCAGTTCTTC; CDR3: CASSLEQGSYNEQFF
D: NA; V: TRBV27; size: NA; J: TRBJ1-4; DNA: TGTGCCAGCAGTTTAGACACCGCCAATGAAAAACTGTTTTTT; CDR3: CASSLDTANEKLFF
D: TRBD2; V: TRBV28; size: few; J: TRBJ2-7; DNA: TGTGCCAGCAGGGTTAGCGGGAGAAGGAACGAGCAGTACTTC; CDR3: CASRVSGRRNEQYF
D: TRBD1; V: TRBV5-6; size: NA; J: TRBJ2-1; DNA: TGTGCCAGCAGCTCCGGGACAGGTTCCTACAATGAGCAGTTCTTC; CDR3: CASSSGTGSYNEQFF
D: TRBD1; V: TRBV28; size: few; J: TRBJ2-5; DNA: TGTGCCAGCAGTTCATCTCCCCGGGACAGGGAGCGTCAAGAGACCCAGTACTTC; CDR3: CASSSSPRDRERQETQYF
D: NA; V: TRBV27; size: NA; J: TRBJ1-1; DNA: TGTGCCAGCAGGACAACAAGTTACACTGAAGCTTTCTTT; CDR3: CASRTTSYTEAFF
D: TRBD2; V: TRBV25-1; size: few; J: TRBJ2-2; DNA: TGTGCCAGCAGTGCCTCGACTAGCGGGAGGGTTACCGGGGAGCTGTTTTTT; CDR3: CASSASTSGRVTGELFF
D: TRBD2; V: TRBV12-5; size: NA; J: TRBJ2-1; DNA: TGTGCTAGTGGTTCGGGACTAGCGTCAGCCGCCGGGAGCTCCTACAATGAGCAGTTCTTC; CDR3: CASGSGLASAAGSSYNEQFF
D: TRBD1; V: TRBV19; size: NA; J: TRBJ1-5; DNA: TGTGCCAGTAGTATCCTCCCTTTCGACAGGGGGCCTCATAGCAATCAGCCCCAGCATTTT; CDR3: CASSILPFDRGPHSNQPQHF
D: NA; V: TRBV7-9; size: NA; J: TRBJ1-3; DNA: TGTGCCAGCAGCCCCTACTACGACCAATACTCTGGAAACACCATATATTTT; CDR3: CASSPYYDQYSGNTIYF
D: NA; V: TRBV7-2; size: NA; J: TRBJ2-1; DNA: TGTGCCAGCAGCTCCGGGACATGGGCCTACAATGAGCAGTTCTTC; CDR3: CASSSGTWAYNEQFF
D: TRBD1; V: TRBV15; size: NA; J: TRBJ2-1; DNA: TGTGCCACCAGCAGGCTGAACAGGGGCTCCTACAATGAGCAGTTCTTC; CDR3: CATSRLNRGSYNEQFF
D: TRBD1; V: TRBV18; size: NA; J: TRBJ1-5; DNA: TGTGCCAGCTCACCTACAGGGGGAGATAATCAGCCCCAGCATTTT; CDR3: CASSPTGGDNQPQHF
D: NA; V: TRBV5-6; size: NA; J: TRBJ1-4; DNA: TGTGCCAGCAGCTTTGGCGGACAGAGAGAAAAACTGTTTTTT; CDR3: CASSFGGQREKLFF
D: NA; V: TRBV5-1; size: NA; J: TRBJ1-1; DNA: TGCGCCAGCAGCCCGGGACAGAACACTGAAGCTTTCTTT; CDR3: CASSPGQNTEAFF
D: NA; V: TRBV5-4; size: NA; J: TRBJ2-3; DNA: TGTGCCAGCAGCTTGGAACTAGAGGATACGCAGTATTTT; CDR3: CASSLELEDTQYF
D: NA; V: TRBV19; size: NA; J: TRBJ1-4; DNA: TGTGCCAGTAGTTCGGACAGCGTTAATGAAAAACTGTTTTTT; CDR3: CASSSDSVNEKLFF